Given below is one TCR beta chain in context. Its antigen is as yet unknown. An absence of ophthalmopathy progression within 18 months meant stable Graves' hyperthyroidism. Exclusion criteria comprised uncontrolled infection, other autoimmune disease, pregnancy or lactation. What was amplified from RNA transcripts were TCR beta CDR3 regions. HTBI primers drove first-round RT-PCR of the TCR CDR3. TCRdb re-derived calls from the multiplex PCR reads in MiXCR, one entry per CDR3 protein. The sample shows about 560,000 distinct CDR3 sequences, 16% of them seen only once. This record belongs to a study of T cells in Graves' hyperthyroidism and ophthalmopathy. The ends were cut back, 6 bases at V and 1 base at J, with 11 bases in the middle. The germline V gene has CDR1 ENHRY and CDR2 SYGVKD. CDR3 length equals 14 residues. Study-level results: Also found in blood were most expanded thyroid clonotypes above 0.001. A 13 V-J model separated ophthalmopathy from stable hyperthyroidism.

V usage is TRBV10-3 and J usage is TRBJ2-3, with a possible D match to TRBD2 (5 bases). The TCR originated in a woman in her late teens or twenties with Graves' hyperthyroidism. Sequenced sample: blood. The CDR3 DNA is TGTGCCATCAGAGATCTTAGCGGCACAGATACGCAGTATTTT. Protein sequence: CAIRDLSGTDTQYF.